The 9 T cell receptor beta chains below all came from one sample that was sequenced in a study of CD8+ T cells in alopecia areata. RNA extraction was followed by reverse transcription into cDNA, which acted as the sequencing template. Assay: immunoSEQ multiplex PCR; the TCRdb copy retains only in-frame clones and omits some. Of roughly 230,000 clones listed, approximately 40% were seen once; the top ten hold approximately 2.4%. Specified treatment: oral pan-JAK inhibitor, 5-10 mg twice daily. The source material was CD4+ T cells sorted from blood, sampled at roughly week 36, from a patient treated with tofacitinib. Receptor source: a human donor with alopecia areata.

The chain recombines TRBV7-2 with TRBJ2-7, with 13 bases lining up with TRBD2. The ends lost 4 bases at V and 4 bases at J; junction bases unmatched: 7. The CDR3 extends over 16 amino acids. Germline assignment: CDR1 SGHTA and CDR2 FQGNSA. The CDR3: CASSSLAGGEVYEQYF. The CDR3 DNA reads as TGTGCCAGCAGCTCACTAGCGGGAGGGGAAGTTTACGAGCAGTACTTC.

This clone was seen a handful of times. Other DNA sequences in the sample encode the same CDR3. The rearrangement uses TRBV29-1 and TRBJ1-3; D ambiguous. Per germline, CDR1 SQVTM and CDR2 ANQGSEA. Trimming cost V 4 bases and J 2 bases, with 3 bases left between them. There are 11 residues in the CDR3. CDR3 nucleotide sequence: TGCAGCGTTGCTGCTGGAAACACCATATATTTT. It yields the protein CSVAAGNTIYF. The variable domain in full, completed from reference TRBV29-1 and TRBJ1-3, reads SAVISQKPSRDICQRGTSLTIQCQVDSQVTMMFWYRQQPGQSLTLIATANQGSEATYESGFVIDKFPISRPNLTFSTLTVSNMSPEDSSIYLCSVAAGNTIYFGEGSWLTVV.

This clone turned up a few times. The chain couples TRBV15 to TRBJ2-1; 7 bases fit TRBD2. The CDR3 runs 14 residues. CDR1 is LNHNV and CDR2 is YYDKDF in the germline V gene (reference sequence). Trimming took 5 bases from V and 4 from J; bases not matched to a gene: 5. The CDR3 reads CATSGGLLYNEQFF. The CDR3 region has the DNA TGTGCCACCAGCGGGGGACTATTATACAATGAGCAGTTCTTC.

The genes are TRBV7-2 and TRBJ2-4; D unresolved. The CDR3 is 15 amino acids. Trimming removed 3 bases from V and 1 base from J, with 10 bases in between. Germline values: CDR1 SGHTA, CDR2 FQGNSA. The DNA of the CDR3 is TGTGCCAGCAGCTTGACGGTCGTGGCCAAAAACATTCAGTACTTC. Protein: CASSLTVVAKNIQYF. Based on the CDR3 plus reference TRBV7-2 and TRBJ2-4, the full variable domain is GAGVSQSPSNKVTEKGKDVELRCDPISGHTALYWYRQSLGQGLEFLIYFQGNSAPDKSGLPSDRFSAERTGGSVSTLTIQRTQQEDSAVYLCASSLTVVAKNIQYFGAGTRLSVL.

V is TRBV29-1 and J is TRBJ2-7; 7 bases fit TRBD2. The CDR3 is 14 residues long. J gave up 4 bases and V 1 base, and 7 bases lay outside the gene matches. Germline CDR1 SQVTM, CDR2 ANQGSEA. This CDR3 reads CSVEGGSVGYEQYF. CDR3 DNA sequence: TGCAGCGTTGAAGGCGGGAGTGTCGGTTACGAGCAGTACTTC.

The CDR3 bases are TGTGCCAGCAGTTACAATCAGCCCCAGCATTTT. It yields the protein CASSYNQPQHF. The V and J genes are TRBV27 and TRBJ1-5; D not certain. The germline V gene encodes CDR1 MNHEY and CDR2 SMNVEV (reference sequence). The CDR3 spans 11 residues. Between the trimmed V and J ends, which lost 4 bases and 3 bases, there was a span of 1 base.

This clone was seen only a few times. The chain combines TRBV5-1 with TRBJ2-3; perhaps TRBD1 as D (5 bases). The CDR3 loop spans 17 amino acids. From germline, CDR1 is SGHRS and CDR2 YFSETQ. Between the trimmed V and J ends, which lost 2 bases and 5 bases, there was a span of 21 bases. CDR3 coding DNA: TGCGCCAGCAGCTTTTTAGGACACGGCCGAACCGAAGATACGCAGTATTTT. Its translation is CASSFLGHGRTEDTQYF.

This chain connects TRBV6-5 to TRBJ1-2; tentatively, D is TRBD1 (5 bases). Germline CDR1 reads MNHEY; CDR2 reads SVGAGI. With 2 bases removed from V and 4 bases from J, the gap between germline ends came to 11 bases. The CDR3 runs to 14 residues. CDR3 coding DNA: TGTGCCAGCAGTTACGAGGGACCAGGCTATGGCTACACCTTC. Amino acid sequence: CASSYEGPGYGYTF.

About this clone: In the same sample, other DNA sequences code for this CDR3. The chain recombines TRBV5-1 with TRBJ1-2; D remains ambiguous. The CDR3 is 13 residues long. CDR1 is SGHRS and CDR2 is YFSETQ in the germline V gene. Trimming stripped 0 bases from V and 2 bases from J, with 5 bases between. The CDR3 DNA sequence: TGCGCCAGCAGCTTGGGGAGCAACTATGGCTACACCTTC. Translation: CASSLGSNYGYTF.